This is a list of T cell receptor beta chains from one sample in a study of identifying expanded T cells in peripheral blood. Libraries were prepared by immunoSEQ multiplex PCR; TCRdb keeps only in-frame clonotypes and omits some of them. The sample contains approximately 100,000 clones, around 88% of which appear only once. The specimen was blood. These receptors came from a person aged 18 to 70 in good health. The CDR3 runs from the conserved cysteine through the conserved F or W. D genes are given only for firm matches. Size tells how often a clone was seen (once, few, many) or the class of an expanded clone, and some rows leave it out.

DNA: TGTGCCAGCAGCCGTTCCTACGAGCAGTACTTC
CDR3: CASSRSYEQYF
size: NA
D: NA
V: TRBV6-1
J: TRBJ2-7

DNA: TGTGCCAGCAGTCGGGACAGCAATCAGCCCCAGCATTTT
CDR3: CASSRDSNQPQHF
size: NA
D: NA
V: TRBV2
J: TRBJ1-5

DNA: TGTGCCAGCGCCGGGCCACGCAGAGATACGCAGTATTTT
CDR3: CASAGPRRDTQYF
size: NA
D: NA
V: TRBV27
J: TRBJ2-3

DNA: TGTGCCAGCAGCCAAGGGCGGAGCGGGGGGGCCAACAATGAGCAGTTCTTC
CDR3: CASSQGRSGGANNEQFF
size: NA
D: TRBD2
V: TRBV4-2
J: TRBJ2-1

DNA: TGTGCCAGTAGTGATCTCCTAGATACGCAGTATTTT
CDR3: CASSDLLDTQYF
size: NA
D: NA
V: TRBV19
J: TRBJ2-3

DNA: TGTGCCAGCAGCTTAGATGGGGGGCCCTCTGGCGGCTACACCTTC
CDR3: CASSLDGGPSGGYTF
size: once
D: NA
V: TRBV7-2
J: TRBJ1-2

DNA: TGTGCCAGCAGCCCATACGGGGGGTTGGAGACCCAGTACTTC
CDR3: CASSPYGGLETQYF
size: NA
D: TRBD2
V: TRBV11-2
J: TRBJ2-5

DNA: TGTGCCAGCAGCTTAGGAAGGGGGGCCGCGTACAATGAGCAGTTCTTC
CDR3: CASSLGRGAAYNEQFF
size: NA
D: NA
V: TRBV13
J: TRBJ2-1

DNA: TGTGCCAGCAGTAGCTTCGGGAGCACTGAAGCTTTCTTT
CDR3: CASSSFGSTEAFF
size: NA
D: NA
V: TRBV6-5
J: TRBJ1-1

DNA: TGTGCCACCAGCAGAGATCTGGGGCACCAAGAGACCCAGTACTTC
CDR3: CATSRDLGHQETQYF
size: NA
D: NA
V: TRBV15
J: TRBJ2-5

DNA: TGCGCCAGCAGCCAAGGTGAGGCGACTAGCGGGGGGGTCTACGAGCAGTACTTC
CDR3: CASSQGEATSGGVYEQYF
size: NA
D: TRBD2
V: TRBV4-1
J: TRBJ2-7

DNA: TGTGCCAGCTCACCACCGACAAACGACGAGCAGTACTTC
CDR3: CASSPPTNDEQYF
size: once
D: NA
V: TRBV18
J: TRBJ2-7

DNA: TGCGCCAGCAGCGGACGAATGGGACAGGGGGACGCGCAGTACTTC
CDR3: CASSGRMGQGDAQYF
size: NA
D: TRBD1
V: TRBV4-3
J: TRBJ2-7

DNA: TGTGCCAGCAGCTTAGCGTTAATGGAAGCGGGGGGCGGCTCACCCCTCCACTTT
CDR3: CASSLALMEAGGGSPLHF
size: NA
D: NA
V: TRBV7-2
J: TRBJ1-6

DNA: TGTGCTAGTGGGCTTACTCGGACAGGGGGGCTAACAGCCAAAGCTTTCTTT
CDR3: CASGLTRTGGLTAKAFF
size: NA
D: TRBD1
V: TRBV12-5
J: TRBJ1-1

DNA: TGTGCCAGCTCGAGGGGACAGGGGAAGTGGGGCGAGCAGTACTTC
CDR3: CASSRGQGKWGEQYF
size: NA
D: TRBD1
V: TRBV18
J: TRBJ2-7

DNA: TGTGCCAGCAGTCATCAGACTAACTATGGCTACACCTTC
CDR3: CASSHQTNYGYTF
size: once
D: NA
V: TRBV5-8
J: TRBJ1-2

DNA: TGCGCCAGCAGCCAAGGTCCGGGACAGGGTTTATCCGGGGAGCTGTTTTTT
CDR3: CASSQGPGQGLSGELFF
size: few
D: TRBD1
V: TRBV4-3
J: TRBJ2-2

DNA: TGCAGCGTTATGAGGACGGTCTCTAATGAAAAACTGTTTTTT
CDR3: CSVMRTVSNEKLFF
size: NA
D: NA
V: TRBV29-1
J: TRBJ1-4

DNA: TGTGCCAGCCGAAGACAGGGCGACGAGCAGTACTTC
CDR3: CASRRQGDEQYF
size: once
D: TRBD1
V: TRBV2
J: TRBJ2-7

DNA: TGTGCCAGCAGTTTTAAGCCAAACTACGAGCAGTACTTC
CDR3: CASSFKPNYEQYF
size: NA
D: NA
V: TRBV7-2
J: TRBJ2-7

DNA: TGTGCCAGCAGTCCCCCGCAGAATTCACCCCTCCACTTT
CDR3: CASSPPQNSPLHF
size: few
D: NA
V: TRBV25-1
J: TRBJ1-6

DNA: TGTGCCAGCAGCTACACGGTGGGGGAGACCCAGTACTTC
CDR3: CASSYTVGETQYF
size: NA
D: NA
V: TRBV6-5
J: TRBJ2-5

DNA: TGTGCCAGCAGTGAAGCGCTCGCTTTAGCCCAGGAGGACATTCAGTACTTC
CDR3: CASSEALALAQEDIQYF
size: NA
D: NA
V: TRBV2
J: TRBJ2-4

DNA: TGTGCCTGGGCCGGACTAGCCGGAGAGACCCAGTACTTC
CDR3: CAWAGLAGETQYF
size: once
D: TRBD2
V: TRBV30
J: TRBJ2-5

DNA: TGTGCCACCAGCAGAGATCGGGAAAGCTACGAGCAGTACTTC
CDR3: CATSRDRESYEQYF
size: NA
D: NA
V: TRBV15
J: TRBJ2-7

DNA: TGTGCCAGCAGTTACTCAAGACAGGGATCCTACGAGCAGTACTTC
CDR3: CASSYSRQGSYEQYF
size: NA
D: TRBD1
V: TRBV6-5
J: TRBJ2-7

DNA: TGTGCCAGCAGCTTAGCGCCCTGGCGGGGGGATAATGAGCAGTTCTTC
CDR3: CASSLAPWRGDNEQFF
size: NA
D: TRBD2
V: TRBV7-7
J: TRBJ2-1

DNA: TGTGCCAGCAGTGGTGGTTACGGACAGCCGGGAAACACCATATATTTT
CDR3: CASSGGYGQPGNTIYF
size: NA
D: NA
V: TRBV2
J: TRBJ1-3

DNA: TGTGCCAGCAGTCGTAGCGGGTTGAGCTCCTACGAGCAGTACTTC
CDR3: CASSRSGLSSYEQYF
size: NA
D: TRBD2
V: TRBV28
J: TRBJ2-7

DNA: TGTGCCAGTAGTATAGTGTTGAGCTCTGGGGCCAACGTCCTGACTTTC
CDR3: CASSIVLSSGANVLTF
size: few
D: NA
V: TRBV19
J: TRBJ2-6

DNA: TGTGCCAGCAGCAAAGATCCGGGGGACCGGTCCGACTCGGGAGCTTTCTTT
CDR3: CASSKDPGDRSDSGAFF
size: NA
D: NA
V: TRBV21-1
J: TRBJ1-1

DNA: TGTGCCAGCAGAGCAACAGGGGGCATTGCAGATACGCAGTATTTT
CDR3: CASRATGGIADTQYF
size: once
D: TRBD1
V: TRBV5-6
J: TRBJ2-3

DNA: TGTGCCAGCAGCCGACCGGGGGAGACCCAGTACTTC
CDR3: CASSRPGETQYF
size: NA
D: NA
V: TRBV11-2
J: TRBJ2-5

DNA: TGCGCCAGCAGTCAGAGTCCCGGGACAGGGACCAATAAGATCTACGAGCAGTACTTC
CDR3: CASSQSPGTGTNKIYEQYF
size: NA
D: TRBD1
V: TRBV23-1
J: TRBJ2-7

DNA: TGCGCCAGCAGCTTGGGACAGGGCGCCAATTCACCCCTCCACTTT
CDR3: CASSLGQGANSPLHF
size: NA
D: TRBD1
V: TRBV5-1
J: TRBJ1-6

DNA: TGTGCCAGCGTTGAGATGAGAAACTATGGCTACACCTTC
CDR3: CASVEMRNYGYTF
size: NA
D: NA
V: TRBV6-6
J: TRBJ1-2

DNA: TGTGCCAGCAGCCGACAACTAGGGACGGAGACCCAGTACTTC
CDR3: CASSRQLGTETQYF
size: NA
D: NA
V: TRBV5-4
J: TRBJ2-5

DNA: TGCAGCGTTGAAGAGGCGTGGAACACCATATATTTT
CDR3: CSVEEAWNTIYF
size: NA
D: NA
V: TRBV29-1
J: TRBJ1-3

DNA: TGTGCCAGCAGCTTGGAAAGGGAGAGAGCTGAAGCTTTCTTT
CDR3: CASSLERERAEAFF
size: NA
D: NA
V: TRBV5-5
J: TRBJ1-1

DNA: TGTGCCAGCAGCTTGGAGGGTAGCGGGGGCCCGCAGTTCTTC
CDR3: CASSLEGSGGPQFF
size: few
D: TRBD2
V: TRBV5-4
J: TRBJ2-1

DNA: TGTGCCAGCAGCTTGGGGAGGGTGGAGACCCAGTACTTC
CDR3: CASSLGRVETQYF
size: once
D: NA
V: TRBV5-6
J: TRBJ2-5

DNA: TGTGCCAGCATCTACAGGGAGGTTACTGAAGCTTTCTTT
CDR3: CASIYREVTEAFF
size: NA
D: NA
V: TRBV2
J: TRBJ1-1

DNA: TGTGCCAGCAGCTTCGGCGGAGGTATGGATTCACCCCTCCACTTT
CDR3: CASSFGGGMDSPLHF
size: NA
D: NA
V: TRBV7-2
J: TRBJ1-6

DNA: TGTGCCTGCAACCCCCCAGGACTAGCGGTTTTCTTC
CDR3: CACNPPGLAVFF
size: NA
D: TRBD2
V: TRBV30
J: TRBJ2-1

DNA: TGCGCCAGCAGTAGTGGGGGACCCAATCAGCCCCAGCATTTT
CDR3: CASSSGGPNQPQHF
size: NA
D: NA
V: TRBV5-1
J: TRBJ1-5

DNA: TGTGCCAGCAGAGAAGGGGCGTATGAGCGGAGCTCTGGAAACACCATATATTTT
CDR3: CASREGAYERSSGNTIYF
size: NA
D: NA
V: TRBV2
J: TRBJ1-3

DNA: TGTGCCAGCAGCGTTGCGTCCGAGGGGGTGACCCAGTACTTC
CDR3: CASSVASEGVTQYF
size: NA
D: NA
V: TRBV9
J: TRBJ2-5

DNA: TGTGCCAGCAGCGCAATCACTAGCGCCGGAGGGAAGACCCAGTACTTC
CDR3: CASSAITSAGGKTQYF
size: NA
D: TRBD2
V: TRBV9
J: TRBJ2-5

DNA: TGTGCTAGTGTCCCGAGGGGGGGGAACCAAGAGACCCAGTACTTC
CDR3: CASVPRGGNQETQYF
size: NA
D: NA
V: TRBV12-5
J: TRBJ2-5

DNA: TGTGCCAGCAACCCACTATTATCGGCAGCCTCAATATACACTGAAGCTTTCTTT
CDR3: CASNPLLSAASIYTEAFF
size: once
D: NA
V: TRBV11-2
J: TRBJ1-1

DNA: TGTGCCAGCAGCTTGTCGACAGGGATTAACTATGGCTACACCTTC
CDR3: CASSLSTGINYGYTF
size: NA
D: TRBD1
V: TRBV5-4
J: TRBJ1-2

DNA: TGTGCCAGCAGTGCTCAATACCAGGACCTCTCTGGAAACACCATATATTTT
CDR3: CASSAQYQDLSGNTIYF
size: NA
D: NA
V: TRBV6-1
J: TRBJ1-3

DNA: TGTGCCAGCAGTGTGTTCATGAGCTCCTATAATTCACCCCTCCACTTT
CDR3: CASSVFMSSYNSPLHF
size: NA
D: NA
V: TRBV2
J: TRBJ1-6

DNA: TGCGCCAGCAGAGAAATTGGGGAGACCCAGTACTTC
CDR3: CASREIGETQYF
size: NA
D: NA
V: TRBV5-1
J: TRBJ2-5